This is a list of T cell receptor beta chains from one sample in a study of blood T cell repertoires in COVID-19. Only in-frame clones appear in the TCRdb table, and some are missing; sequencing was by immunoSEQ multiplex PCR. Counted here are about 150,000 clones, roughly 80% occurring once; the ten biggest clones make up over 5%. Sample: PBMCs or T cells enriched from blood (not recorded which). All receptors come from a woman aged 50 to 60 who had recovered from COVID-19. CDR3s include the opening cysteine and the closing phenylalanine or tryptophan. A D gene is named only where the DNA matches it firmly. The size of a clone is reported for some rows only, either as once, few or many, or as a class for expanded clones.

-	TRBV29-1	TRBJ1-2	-	CSVGGGGYTF	TGCAGCGTTGGAGGTGGGGGCTACACCTTC
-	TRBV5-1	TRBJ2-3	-	CASRLHMAREDTQYF	TGCGCCAGCAGGCTTCATATGGCTAGAGAAGATACGCAGTATTTT
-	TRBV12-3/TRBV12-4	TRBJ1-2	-	CASSTRVSDGYTF	TGTGCCAGCAGCACGAGGGTTTCAGATGGCTACACCTTC
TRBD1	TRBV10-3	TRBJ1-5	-	CAISVGTGNQPQHF	TGTGCCATCAGTGTCGGGACAGGGAATCAGCCCCAGCATTTT
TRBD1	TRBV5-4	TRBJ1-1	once	CASSSQGAFTEAFF	TGTGCCAGCAGCTCACAGGGGGCGTTCACTGAAGCTTTCTTT
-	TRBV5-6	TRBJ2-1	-	CASQGSIDNEQFF	TGTGCCAGTCAGGGTAGTATAGACAATGAGCAGTTCTTC
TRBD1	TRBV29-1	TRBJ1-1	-	CSVERTAGGSEAFF	TGCAGCGTTGAAAGGACAGCAGGGGGCTCTGAAGCTTTCTTT
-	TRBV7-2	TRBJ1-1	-	CASSLPQNTEAFF	TGTGCCAGCAGCTTACCACAGAACACTGAAGCTTTCTTT
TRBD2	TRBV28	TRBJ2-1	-	CASSLLSGGGAKANEQFF	TGTGCCAGCAGTCTACTATCCGGCGGGGGGGCCAAAGCCAATGAGCAGTTCTTC
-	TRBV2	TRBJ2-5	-	CASSEALEYETQYF	TGTGCCAGCAGTGAAGCGCTTGAGTATGAGACCCAGTACTTC
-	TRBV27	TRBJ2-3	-	CASSPLGFGKYF	TGTGCCAGCAGTCCCCTCGGGTTCGGGAAGTATTTT
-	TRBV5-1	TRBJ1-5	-	CASSSGRGDQPQHF	TGCGCCAGCAGCTCAGGGAGGGGAGATCAGCCCCAGCATTTT
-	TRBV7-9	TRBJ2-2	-	CASSAVTRGTGELFF	TGTGCCAGCAGCGCCGTGACTAGGGGCACCGGGGAGCTGTTTTTT
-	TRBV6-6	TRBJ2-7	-	CASSYSTVSYEQYF	TGTGCCAGCAGTTACTCGACAGTCTCCTACGAGCAGTACTTC
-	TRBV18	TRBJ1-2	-	CASSPRQEAYGYTF	TGTGCCAGCTCACCTCGACAGGAAGCCTATGGCTACACCTTC
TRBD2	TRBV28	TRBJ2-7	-	CASSLGTIYEQYF	TGTGCCAGCAGTTTGGGGACTATCTACGAGCAGTACTTC
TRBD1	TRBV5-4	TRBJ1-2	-	CASSSGGEDYGYTF	TGTGCCAGCAGTTCAGGGGGAGAGGACTATGGCTACACCTTC
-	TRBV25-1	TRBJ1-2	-	CASIGAGGEVGYTF	TGTGCCAGCATCGGTGCGGGAGGGGAGGTTGGCTACACCTTC
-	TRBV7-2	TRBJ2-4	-	CASSKERSGYLAKNIQYF	TGTGCCAGCAGCAAAGAAAGGTCAGGGTACTTAGCCAAAAACATTCAGTACTTC
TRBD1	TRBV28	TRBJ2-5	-	CASREGGGQETQYF	TGTGCCAGCAGGGAAGGGGGCGGACAAGAGACCCAGTACTTC
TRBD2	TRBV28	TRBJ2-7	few	CASSSLSGGADEQYF	TGTGCCAGCAGTTCCCTCAGCGGGGGGGCCGACGAGCAGTACTTC
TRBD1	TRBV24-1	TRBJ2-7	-	CATSGTGDPYEQYF	TGTGCCACCAGTGGAACAGGGGATCCATACGAGCAGTACTTC
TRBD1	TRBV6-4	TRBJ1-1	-	CASSDRQGTEAFF	TGTGCCAGCAGTGATAGACAGGGGACTGAAGCTTTCTTT
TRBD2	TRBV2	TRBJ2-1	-	CASLLGLLVFTGLAGHNEQFF	TGTGCCAGTCTCCTGGGGCTTTTGGTGTTTACGGGACTAGCGGGACACAATGAGCAGTTCTTC
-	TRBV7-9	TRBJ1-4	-	CASSLSNEKLFF	TGTGCCAGCAGCTTATCGAATGAAAAACTGTTTTTT
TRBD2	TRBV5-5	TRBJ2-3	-	CASSSRLAGGSDTQYF	TGTGCCAGCAGCTCGCGACTAGCGGGGGGGTCAGATACGCAGTATTTT
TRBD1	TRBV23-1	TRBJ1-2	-	CASSLRTGPYNGYTF	TGCGCCAGCAGTCTCCGGACAGGCCCCTACAATGGCTACACCTTC
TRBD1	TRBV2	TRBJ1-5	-	CASSALTGSQPQHF	TGTGCCAGCAGCGCTTTGACAGGGAGTCAGCCCCAGCATTTT
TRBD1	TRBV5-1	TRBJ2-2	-	CASSTGTGGGFAGELFF	TGCGCCAGCAGTACCGGGACAGGGGGCGGTTTTGCCGGGGAGCTGTTTTTT
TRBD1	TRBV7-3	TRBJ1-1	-	CASSSGTGNTEAFF	TGTGCCAGCAGCTCTGGGACAGGGAACACTGAAGCTTTCTTT
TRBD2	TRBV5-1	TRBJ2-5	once	CASSLNSGGAGGETQYF	TGCGCCAGCAGCTTGAATAGCGGGGGGGCCGGTGGAGAGACCCAGTACTTC
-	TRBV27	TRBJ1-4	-	CASSFTDIPNEKLFF	TGTGCCAGCAGTTTTACGGACATCCCTAATGAAAAACTGTTTTTT
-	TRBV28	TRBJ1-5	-	CASSPYSNQPQHF	TGTGCCAGCAGTCCCTACTCGAATCAGCCCCAGCATTTT
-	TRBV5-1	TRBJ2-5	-	CASSKGVGETQYF	TGCGCCAGCAGCAAAGGGGTAGGGGAGACCCAGTACTTC
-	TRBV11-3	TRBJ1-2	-	CASSLDLTGSGYTF	TGTGCCAGCAGCTTAGACCTTACTGGGAGTGGCTACACCTTC
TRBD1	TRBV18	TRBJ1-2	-	CASSPTGGLGYGYTF	TGTGCCAGCTCACCAACAGGGGGATTGGGCTATGGCTACACCTTC
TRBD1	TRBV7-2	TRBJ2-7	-	CASSTGDRGKSYEQYF	TGTGCCAGCAGCACGGGGGACAGGGGGAAATCCTACGAGCAGTACTTC
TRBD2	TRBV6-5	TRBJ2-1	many	CASTTPGLSSDEQFF	TGTGCCAGCACCACCCCGGGACTAAGCTCGGATGAGCAGTTCTTC
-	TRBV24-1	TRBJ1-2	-	CATSDSLYGYTF	TGTGCCACCAGTGACTCCCTTTATGGCTACACCTTC
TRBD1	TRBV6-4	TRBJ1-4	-	CASSPGTGANEKLFF	TGTGCCAGCAGCCCCGGGACAGGGGCGAATGAAAAACTGTTTTTT